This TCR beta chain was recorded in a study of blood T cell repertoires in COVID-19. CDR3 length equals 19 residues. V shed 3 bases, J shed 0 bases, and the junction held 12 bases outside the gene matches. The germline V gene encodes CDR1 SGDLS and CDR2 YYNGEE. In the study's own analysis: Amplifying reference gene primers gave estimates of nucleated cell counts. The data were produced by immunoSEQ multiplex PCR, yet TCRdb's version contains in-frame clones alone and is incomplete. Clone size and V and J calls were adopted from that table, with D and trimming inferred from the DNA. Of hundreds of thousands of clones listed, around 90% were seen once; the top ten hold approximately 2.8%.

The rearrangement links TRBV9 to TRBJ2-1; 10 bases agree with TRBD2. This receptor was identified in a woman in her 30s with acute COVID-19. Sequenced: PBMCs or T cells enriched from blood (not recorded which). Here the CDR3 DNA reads TGTGCCAGCAGCGGAAGGACTAGCGGTCCTACTAGCTCCTACAATGAGCAGTTCTTC. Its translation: CASSGRTSGPTSSYNEQFF.